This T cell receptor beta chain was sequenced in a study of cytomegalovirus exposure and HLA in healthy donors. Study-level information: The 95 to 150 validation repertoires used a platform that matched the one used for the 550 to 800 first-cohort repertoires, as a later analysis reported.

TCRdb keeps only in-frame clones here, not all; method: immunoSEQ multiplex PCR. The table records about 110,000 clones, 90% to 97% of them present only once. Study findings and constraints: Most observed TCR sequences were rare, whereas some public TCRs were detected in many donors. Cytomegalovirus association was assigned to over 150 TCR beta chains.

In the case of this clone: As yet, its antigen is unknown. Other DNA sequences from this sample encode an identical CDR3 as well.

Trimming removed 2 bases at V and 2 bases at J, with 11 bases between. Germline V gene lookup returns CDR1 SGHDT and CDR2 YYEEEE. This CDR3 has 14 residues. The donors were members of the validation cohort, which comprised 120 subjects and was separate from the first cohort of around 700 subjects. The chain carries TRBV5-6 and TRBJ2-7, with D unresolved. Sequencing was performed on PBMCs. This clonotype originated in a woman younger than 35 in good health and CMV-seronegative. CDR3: CASSFFRPPYEQYF. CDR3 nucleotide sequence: TGTGCCAGCAGCTTTTTCAGGCCCCCCTACGAGCAGTACTTC. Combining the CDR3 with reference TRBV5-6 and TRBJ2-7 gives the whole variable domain DAGVTQSPTHLIKTRGQQVTLRCSPKSGHDTVSWYQQALGQGPQFIFQYYEEEERQRGNFPDRFSGHQFPNYSSELNVNALLLGDSALYLCASSFFRPPYEQYFGPGTRLTVT.